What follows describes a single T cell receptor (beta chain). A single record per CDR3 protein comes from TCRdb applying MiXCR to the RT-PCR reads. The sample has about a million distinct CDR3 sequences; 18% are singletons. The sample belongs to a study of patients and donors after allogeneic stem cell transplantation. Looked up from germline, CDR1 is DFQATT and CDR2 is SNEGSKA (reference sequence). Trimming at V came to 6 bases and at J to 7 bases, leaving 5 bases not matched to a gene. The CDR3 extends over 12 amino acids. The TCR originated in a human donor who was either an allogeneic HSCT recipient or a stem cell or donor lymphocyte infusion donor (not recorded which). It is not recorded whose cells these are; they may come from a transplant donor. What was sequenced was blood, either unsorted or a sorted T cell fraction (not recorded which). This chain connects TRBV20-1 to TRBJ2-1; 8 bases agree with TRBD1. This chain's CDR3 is CSARTGWNEQFF. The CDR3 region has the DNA TGCAGTGCACGGACAGGGTGGAATGAGCAGTTCTTC.